These T cell receptor beta chains were read from a single sample in a study of T cell responses to AZD1222 COVID-19 vaccine. The assay was immunoSEQ multiplex PCR, and TCRdb's table has in-frame clones only and misses some. Counted here are 100,000 or so clones, about 88% occurring once; the ten biggest clones make up 5%. The sample consisted of peripheral blood, taken on day 0 of AZD1222 vaccination. The receptor source for this set is an adult in good health. Both conserved end residues are part of each CDR3. Where a row states a size, it is once, few, many or the class of an expanded clone; other rows omit it.

TRBV2	12	.	CASGSANEKLFF
TRBV4-3	15	.	CASSQDRIIGNEQFF
TRBV29-1	13	.	CSVEGQGGSGYTF
TRBV3-1/TRBV3-2	15	.	CASSQQGGTTDTQYF
TRBV5-1	16	.	CASSLGSGLSNQPQHF
TRBV5-5	14	once	CASSLGLAGAEQYF
TRBV7-3	15	.	CASSSLGGLHQPQHF
TRBV7-9	16	.	CASSSKVESGTNEQFF
TRBV10-3	14	.	CAISALAEDNEQFF
TRBV6-5	15	.	CASSPSRGSYYGYTF
TRBV28	15	.	CASSLSGLRVRGYTF
TRBV20-1	15	.	CSASLDRGLGDTQYF
TRBV28	12	.	CASSLFGDGYTF
TRBV3-1/TRBV3-2	11	once	CATSEKETQYF
TRBV7-9	17	once	CASLEGPLAAGAGELFF
TRBV5-4	15	.	CASSPSAGVTDTQYF
TRBV7-3	19	.	CASSLLGGVGGANTGELFF
TRBV7-9	17	few	CASSLGSGTSIDYEQYF
TRBV5-6	14	.	CASSLGLRSYEQYF
TRBV6-1	11	.	CASSEWAAEEF
TRBV27	11	.	CASSHAYEQYF
TRBV6-5	15	few	CASSYSRGAENTIYF
TRBV5-1	15	few	CASSLERTASYEQYF
TRBV2	17	.	CASSEALTSGRGETQYF
TRBV7-2	15	.	CASSLAGLAGDLEIF
TRBV2	15	once	CASSEARASNQPQHF
TRBV5-1	14	.	CASSLNTGTGEQYF
TRBV7-2	17	.	CASSSPPRWGSNQPQHF
TRBV9	16	.	CASSFFDRETNNEQFF
TRBV2	13	few	CASTPPDSYEQYF
TRBV29-1	15	.	CSVETRTESTDTQYF
TRBV6-5	14	.	CASTLTGVGYEQYF
TRBV5-8	15	.	CASSLRGQGANEQFF
TRBV7-3	16	.	CASSLGLAGLTDTQYF
TRBV24-1	12	.	CATQGWATEAFF
TRBV6-5	12	.	CASSRGTNEQYF